The entry that follows covers one TCR beta chain sequence. No antigen is known for it. The length of the CDR3 is 12 residues. V shed 6 bases and J shed 1 base, with 9 bases lying between them. The V gene's germline CDR1 is SQVTM and CDR2 ANQGSEA. This record belongs to a study of T-cell reconstitution after alpha-beta-depleted transplantation in children. Unique molecular identifiers were built into the TCRbeta library. MiXCR, run by TCRdb on the PCR reads, gives a single entry per CDR3 protein. The sample consists of approximately 250,000 distinct CDR3 sequences, over 20% of them appearing once. Regarding the study as a whole: The high TCRbeta diversity at day 60 in some patients came from surviving recipient T cells and thymic progenitors. Reported findings indicate that, about two months after transplant, alpha-beta T cells came from several hundred expanded clones, which were derived from non-depleted graft cells.

This sample comprised PBMCs, obtained before TCRalphabeta/CD19-depleted stem cell transplant. This TCR was recovered from a girl under 10 years old with Fanconi anemia, due to receive a stem cell transplant. The chain is built from TRBV29-1 and TRBJ2-5; a weak D match, TRBD2 (5 bases). The CDR3 coding sequence is TGCAGCGTGGGGAGTAGCCAAGAGACCCAGTACTTC. Translating it yields CSVGSSQETQYF.